This T cell receptor beta chain was sequenced for a study of T cells after yellow fever vaccination. Study-wide findings and caveats: It was the secondary response that reached its peak faster, day 5 versus 15, but it was weaker. Post-booster reappearance was seen for most primary-vaccination clones (96% CD4, 85% to 90% CD8).

About this clonotype itself: The target antigen is unknown.

This CDR3 spans 13 amino acids. Germline V gene sequence: CDR1 MNHEY, CDR2 SMNVEV (reference sequence). Trimming shortened V by 2 bases and J by 4 bases, and 9 bases separated the two germline ends. TCRdb called the 5' RACE reads again in MiXCR, with one record for every CDR3 protein. The data show 150,000 to 200,000 distinct CDR3 sequences, with 7% to 10% seen just once and about a third held by the top ten. V and J are TRBV27 and TRBJ2-7; no clear D. This sequence was found in a man aged 18 to 29 who received the YFV17D yellow fever vaccine. Sequenced material: CD8+ T cells sorted from PBMCs, taken 45 days after the yellow fever booster vaccination. In DNA form, the CDR3 reads TGTGCCAGCAGTTTAAGAATAGAGTACGAGCAGTACTTC. It encodes CASSLRIEYEQYF.